Listed below are T cell receptor beta chains from one sample, sequenced in a study of T cell responses to AZD1222 COVID-19 vaccine. Clones were read by immunoSEQ multiplex PCR, and TCRdb kept only the in-frame ones, dropping some. This table holds about 92,000 clones, around 87% found once. Here the sequenced sample was peripheral blood, taken on day 0 of AZD1222 vaccination. These TCRs come from an adult in good health. The CDR3 runs from the conserved cysteine through the conserved F or W. The D gene is left open where the match is weak. Rows may omit the clone size; those that give it use once, few, many or a size class.

CSVLSMANIQYF,TGCAGCGTCCTTAGTATGGCTAACATTCAGTACTTC,TRBJ2-4,NA,NA,TRBV29-1
CASSAVREGETQYF,TGTGCCAGCAGCGCTGTCCGGGAAGGGGAGACCCAGTACTTC,TRBJ2-5,few,NA,TRBV9
CASSVSGQGHYEAFF,TGTGCCAGCAGTGTCAGCGGACAGGGGCATTATGAAGCTTTCTTT,TRBJ1-1,NA,TRBD1,TRBV2
CASRSEQGANTEAFF,TGTGCCAGCAGATCCGAACAGGGGGCGAACACTGAAGCTTTCTTT,TRBJ1-1,NA,TRBD1,TRBV7-2
CASSLAPLDLLKEQFF,TGCGCCAGCAGCTTGGCCCCACTAGACCTCCTCAAGGAGCAGTTCTTC,TRBJ2-1,few,NA,TRBV5-1
CATSRDRGQGEKLFF,TGTGCCACCAGCAGAGATAGAGGACAGGGTGAAAAACTGTTTTTT,TRBJ1-4,NA,TRBD1,TRBV15
CASSQEDAGGVTGELFF,TGCGCCAGCAGCCAAGAGGACGCAGGGGGCGTCACCGGGGAGCTGTTTTTT,TRBJ2-2,once,TRBD1,TRBV4-1
CASSLYGTTSTDTQYF,TGTGCCAGCAGCTTATACGGGACTACTAGCACAGATACGCAGTATTTT,TRBJ2-3,NA,TRBD2,TRBV7-2
CASSLEWNGYTF,TGTGCCAGCAGTTTAGAGTGGAATGGCTACACCTTC,TRBJ1-2,NA,NA,TRBV27
CASSLGADGYTF,TGTGCCAGCAGCCTGGGGGCAGATGGCTACACCTTC,TRBJ1-2,NA,NA,TRBV5-4
CASSLEPNSNQPQHF,TGTGCCAGCAGCTTGGAGCCAAATAGCAATCAGCCCCAGCATTTT,TRBJ1-5,NA,NA,TRBV5-5
CASSFDSGPKETQYF,TGTGCCAGCAGCTTTGATTCCGGACCGAAAGAGACCCAGTACTTC,TRBJ2-5,once,NA,TRBV7-9
CASSLGDREGYGYTF,TGTGCCAGCAGCTTAGGGGACAGGGAGGGCTATGGCTACACCTTC,TRBJ1-2,NA,TRBD1,TRBV7-2
CASSLIGGSNQPQHF,TGTGCCAGCAGTTTAATCGGGGGTAGCAATCAGCCCCAGCATTTT,TRBJ1-5,NA,NA,TRBV28
CAWAQGGQSEQYF,TGTGCCTGGGCCCAGGGGGGGCAGAGCGAGCAGTACTTC,TRBJ2-7,NA,NA,TRBV30
CASSSKPWSGRLAHEQFF,TGTGCCAGCAGCTCCAAACCCTGGAGCGGGAGGTTAGCTCATGAGCAGTTCTTC,TRBJ2-1,NA,TRBD2,TRBV7-6
CASSPLYSGAETEAFF,TGTGCCAGCTCACCACTATATTCAGGGGCAGAGACTGAAGCTTTCTTT,TRBJ1-1,NA,NA,TRBV18
CASSSPAFRDPALSGANVLTF,TGTGCCAGTAGTAGCCCCGCCTTCCGGGACCCTGCCCTCTCTGGGGCCAACGTCCTGACTTTC,TRBJ2-6,NA,NA,TRBV19
CASSQGGWNTEAFF,TGTGCCAGCAGCCAAGGGGGCTGGAACACTGAAGCTTTCTTT,TRBJ1-1,NA,NA,TRBV3-1/TRBV3-2
CAISSSGTGIRYEQYF,TGTGCCATCAGTTCCTCCGGGACAGGTATAAGATACGAGCAGTACTTC,TRBJ2-7,NA,TRBD1,TRBV10-3
CASSQDSGQGGYGYTF,TGCGCCAGCAGCCAAGATTCAGGACAGGGAGGCTATGGCTACACCTTC,TRBJ1-2,NA,TRBD1,TRBV4-3
CASSPGQYSNQPQHF,TGTGCCAGCAGCCCCGGACAGTATAGCAATCAGCCCCAGCATTTT,TRBJ1-5,NA,NA,TRBV4-2
CASSLSPAGITWEQYF,TGTGCCAGCAGTTTATCCCCGGCCGGGATCACTTGGGAGCAGTACTTC,TRBJ2-7,NA,NA,TRBV28
CASRGHTYEQYF,TGTGCCAGCAGAGGACATACCTACGAGCAGTACTTC,TRBJ2-7,NA,NA,TRBV6-4
CASKGQGDYGYTF,TGTGCCAGCAAAGGACAGGGAGACTATGGCTACACCTTC,TRBJ1-2,NA,TRBD1,TRBV6-5
CASSFGQGDRSRNYGYTF,TGTGCCAGCAGCTTTGGACAGGGAGACAGGTCGCGGAACTATGGCTACACCTTC,TRBJ1-2,NA,TRBD1,TRBV5-4
CAWGTYGYTF,TGTGCCTGGGGGACCTATGGCTACACCTTC,TRBJ1-2,NA,NA,TRBV30
CASSRSTGIGTDTQYF,TGTGCCAGCAGTCGTTCGACAGGGATAGGGACAGATACGCAGTATTTT,TRBJ2-3,NA,TRBD1,TRBV2
CASSLVAGTYNSPLHF,TGTGCCAGCAGCTTAGTCGCAGGGACCTATAATTCACCCCTCCACTTT,TRBJ1-6,NA,NA,TRBV7-8
CAWSLLALYNEQFF,TGTGCCTGGAGTCTCCTAGCGCTGTACAATGAGCAGTTCTTC,TRBJ2-1,NA,NA,TRBV30
CASSPLNYAEEQYF,TGTGCCAGCTCACCACTCAACTATGCAGAGGAGCAGTACTTC,TRBJ2-7,once,NA,TRBV18
CAWTPPDRRNEKLFF,TGTGCCTGGACACCACCGGACAGGAGGAATGAAAAACTGTTTTTT,TRBJ1-4,NA,TRBD1,TRBV30
CAWSAGTQGAKEKLFF,TGTGCCTGGAGTGCCGGAACACAGGGGGCGAAGGAAAAACTGTTTTTT,TRBJ1-4,once,TRBD1,TRBV30
CASRPGGGLGTDTQYF,TGTGCCAGCAGGCCCGGGGGGGGACTAGGCACAGATACGCAGTATTTT,TRBJ2-3,NA,TRBD2,TRBV5-4
CASSESVRSGYGYTF,TGTGCCAGCAGTGAATCAGTACGGTCTGGCTATGGCTACACCTTC,TRBJ1-2,few,NA,TRBV2
CASSIKNRGRNQPQHF,TGTGCCAGTAGTATAAAGAACAGGGGTCGCAATCAGCCCCAGCATTTT,TRBJ1-5,NA,TRBD1,TRBV19
CASSSRPGYTF,TGTGCCAGCAGTTCCAGACCCGGCTACACCTTC,TRBJ1-2,NA,NA,TRBV6-2/TRBV6-3
CAISESWTDRSSYNSPLHF,TGTGCCATCAGTGAGTCGTGGACAGACCGCAGCTCCTATAATTCACCCCTCCACTTT,TRBJ1-6,NA,NA,TRBV10-3
CASSIDRYSGNTIYF,TGTGCCAGTAGTATAGATCGGTACTCTGGAAACACCATATATTTT,TRBJ1-3,NA,NA,TRBV19
CASTLGIAATEAFF,TGCGCCAGCACCCTTGGCATTGCGGCCACTGAAGCTTTCTTT,TRBJ1-1,NA,NA,TRBV5-1
CASSRQYRDEKLFF,TGTGCCAGCAGTCGTCAATACAGGGATGAAAAACTGTTTTTT,TRBJ1-4,NA,NA,TRBV6-5
CASSIRTGDTDTQYF,TGTGCCAGTAGTATTCGGACAGGGGACACAGATACGCAGTATTTT,TRBJ2-3,NA,TRBD1,TRBV19
CASSRDSLETQYF,TGTGCCAGCAGCCGGGACAGCCTAGAGACCCAGTACTTC,TRBJ2-5,once,TRBD1,TRBV7-9
CASTQPGTGWFEQYF,TGTGCCAGCACCCAACCAGGGACAGGGTGGTTCGAGCAGTACTTC,TRBJ2-7,NA,TRBD1,TRBV28
CASSRRDMNTEAFF,TGTGCCAGCAGCCGCCGGGACATGAACACTGAAGCTTTCTTT,TRBJ1-1,NA,NA,TRBV5-4
CASSLAGADEQFF,TGTGCCAGCAGTTTGGCAGGGGCTGATGAGCAGTTCTTC,TRBJ2-1,NA,NA,TRBV12-3/TRBV12-4
CATSRGTSLWEQFF,TGTGCCACCAGCAGAGGGACTAGTTTGTGGGAGCAGTTCTTC,TRBJ2-1,NA,TRBD2,TRBV15
CASSALLYGYTF,TGTGCCAGCAGTGCCCTCCTCTATGGCTACACCTTC,TRBJ1-2,NA,NA,TRBV28
CASSVGPSNQPQHF,TGTGCCAGCAGCGTAGGCCCCAGCAATCAGCCCCAGCATTTT,TRBJ1-5,few,NA,TRBV9
CASSPNTGAVAEAFF,TGTGCCAGTAGTCCGAATACAGGGGCAGTGGCTGAAGCTTTCTTT,TRBJ1-1,NA,TRBD1,TRBV19